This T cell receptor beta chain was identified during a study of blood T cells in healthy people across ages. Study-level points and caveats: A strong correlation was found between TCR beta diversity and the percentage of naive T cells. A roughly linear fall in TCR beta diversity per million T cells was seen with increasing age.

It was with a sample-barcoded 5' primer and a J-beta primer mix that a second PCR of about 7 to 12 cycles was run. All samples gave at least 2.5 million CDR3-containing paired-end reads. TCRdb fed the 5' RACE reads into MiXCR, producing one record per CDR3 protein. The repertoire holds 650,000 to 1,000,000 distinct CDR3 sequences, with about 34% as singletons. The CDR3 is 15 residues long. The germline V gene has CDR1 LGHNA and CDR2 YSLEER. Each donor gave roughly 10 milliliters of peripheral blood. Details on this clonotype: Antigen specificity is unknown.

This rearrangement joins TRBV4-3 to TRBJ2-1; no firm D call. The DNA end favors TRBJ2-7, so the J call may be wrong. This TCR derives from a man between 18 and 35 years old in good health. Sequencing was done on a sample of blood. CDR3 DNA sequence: TGCGCCAGCAGCCAAGAGGGGTCCGGTTACAATGAGCAGTACTTC. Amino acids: CASSQEGSGYNEQYF.